These 4 T cell receptor beta chains originate from one sample sequenced in a study of T cell repertoires in cytomegalovirus infection. Via MiXCR, TCRdb re-called the reads, giving one row per CDR3 protein. The repertoire holds about 920,000 distinct CDR3 sequences, with roughly 30% as singletons. These receptors' targets are unknown. The sequencing used cultured CD8+ T cells from PBMCs, collected from culture after CMV antigen stimulation. The receptors come from a human donor in good health (CMV status not recorded). Some clones in this sample may be carry-over from other donors' samples.

V is TRBV5-5 and J is TRBJ1-5, with D possibly TRBD1 on 6 matching bases. Germline CDR1 reads SGHKS; CDR2 reads YYEKEE (reference sequence). The CDR3 is 15 residues long. V shed 4 bases and J shed 3 bases, with 14 bases lying between them. CDR3 in DNA: TGTGCCAGCAGCGGACGGGGGGGCTACAATCAGCCCCAGCATTTT. Protein: CASSGRGGYNQPQHF.

The chain combines TRBV19 with TRBJ2-1; 7 positions agree with TRBD2. Germline lookup yields CDR1 LNHDA and CDR2 SQIVND (reference sequence). Trimming cost V 2 bases and J 3 bases; bases outside gene matches: 4. The CDR3 covers 15 residues. CDR3 residues: CASSITLADYNEQFF. Written as DNA, the CDR3 is TGTGCCAGTAGTATAACCCTAGCGGACTACAATGAGCAGTTCTTC.

The chain has TRBV28 and TRBJ1-1, with D hard to call. The germline V and J ends were trimmed by 2 bases and 5 bases, with 9 bases remaining between them. This CDR3 comprises 13 residues. The germline V gene has CDR1 MDHEN and CDR2 SYDVKM. CDR3: CASSLRLVTEAFF. The CDR3 coding sequence is TGTGCCAGCAGTTTACGTCTGGTGACTGAAGCTTTCTTT.

Comments on this clonotype: A read error may be the cause here, since a much bigger clone is one base away. The V and J genes are TRBV7-9 and TRBJ1-6, with D tentatively TRBD1 (5 bases). From germline, CDR1 is SEHNR and CDR2 FQNEAQ (reference sequence). CDR3 length: 20 residues. The CDR3 nucleotides read TGTGCCAGCAGCACTAGTAGCCTCACGGGGCCGACCATTTATAATTCACCCCTCTACTTT. The encoded protein is CASSTSSLTGPTIYNSPLYF.